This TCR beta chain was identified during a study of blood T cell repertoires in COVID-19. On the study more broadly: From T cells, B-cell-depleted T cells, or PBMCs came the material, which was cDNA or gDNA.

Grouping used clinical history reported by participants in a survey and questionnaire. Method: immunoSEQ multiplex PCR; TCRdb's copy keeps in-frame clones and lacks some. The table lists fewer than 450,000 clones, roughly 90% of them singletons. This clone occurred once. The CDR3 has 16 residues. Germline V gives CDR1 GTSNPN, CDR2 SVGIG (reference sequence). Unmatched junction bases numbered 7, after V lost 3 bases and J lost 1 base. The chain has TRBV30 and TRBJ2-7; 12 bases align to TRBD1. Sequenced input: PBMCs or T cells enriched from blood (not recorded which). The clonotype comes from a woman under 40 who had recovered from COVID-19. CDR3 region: CAWRGGTGGFSYEQYF. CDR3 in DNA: TGTGCCTGGAGAGGAGGGACAGGGGGCTTTTCCTACGAGCAGTACTTC.